This T cell receptor beta chain was sequenced in a study of blood T cell repertoires in COVID-19. Authors' data handling: It was from reference gene primer amplification that nucleated cell counts were estimated. Libraries were prepared by immunoSEQ multiplex PCR; TCRdb keeps only in-frame clonotypes and omits some of them. V, J and clone size are those of that table, while D and trimming were read from the DNA. The repertoire includes some 160,000 clones, around nine tenths of them detected once, and approximately 6.6% sits in the top ten. Sequencing was performed on PBMCs or T cells enriched from blood (not recorded which). This receptor was taken from a woman in her 50s who had recovered from COVID-19.

The CDR3 DNA reads as TGTGCCAGCAGTTACGGGTTAGCGGGGGCCTCTCTTATCACAGATACGCAGTATTTT. The encoded protein is CASSYGLAGASLITDTQYF. The V gene is TRBV6-2 or TRBV6-3, the J gene TRBJ2-3; 9 bases map to TRBD2. Germline V gene data show CDR1 as MNHEY and CDR2 as SVGEGT. V was pared by 2 bases and J by 2 bases, with 14 bases of the junction left unmatched. CDR3 length equals 19 residues.